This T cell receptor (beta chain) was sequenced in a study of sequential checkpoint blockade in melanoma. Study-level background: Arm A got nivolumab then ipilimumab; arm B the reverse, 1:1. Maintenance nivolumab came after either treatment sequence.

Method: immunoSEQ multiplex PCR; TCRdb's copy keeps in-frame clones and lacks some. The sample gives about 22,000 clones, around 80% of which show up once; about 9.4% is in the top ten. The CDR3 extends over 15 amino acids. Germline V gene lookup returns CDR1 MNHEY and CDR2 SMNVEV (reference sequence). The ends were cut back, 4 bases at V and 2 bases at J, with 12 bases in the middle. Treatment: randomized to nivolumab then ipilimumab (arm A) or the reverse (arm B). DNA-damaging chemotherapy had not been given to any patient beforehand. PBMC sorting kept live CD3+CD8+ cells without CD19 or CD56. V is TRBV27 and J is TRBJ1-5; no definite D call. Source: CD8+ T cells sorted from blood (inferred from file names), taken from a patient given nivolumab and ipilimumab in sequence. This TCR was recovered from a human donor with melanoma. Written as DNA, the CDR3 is TGTGCCAGCAGTTCTCGGGAGGCACGCAATCAGCCCCAGCATTTT. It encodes CASSSREARNQPQHF.